These T cell receptor beta chains were read from a single sample in a study of blood T cell repertoires in COVID-19. This table comes from immunoSEQ multiplex PCR, and its TCRdb copy is limited to in-frame clones, with some not included. The repertoire holds some 330,000 clones, with 85% to 90% as singletons. Source material: PBMCs or T cells enriched from blood (not recorded which). Source of these receptors: a man younger than 45 who had recovered from COVID-19. Both conserved end residues are part of each CDR3. The order of the fields is CDR3 length, clone size, V gene, D gene, J gene, CDR3 DNA, CDR3 protein. A D gene is named only where the DNA matches it firmly. Clone size is stated in some rows and not others, as once, few, many or a class when expanded.

CDR3 length: 16; clone size: -; V gene: TRBV28; D gene: TRBD1; J gene: TRBJ1-4; CDR3 DNA: TGTGCCAGCAGTGCAATTTTGGGACAGGGATGGGGAAAACTGTTTTTT; CDR3 protein: CASSAILGQGWGKLFF
CDR3 length: 12; clone size: few; V gene: TRBV9; D gene: -; J gene: TRBJ2-7; CDR3 DNA: TGTGCCAGCAGCGTAACAGAATACGAGCAGTACTTC; CDR3 protein: CASSVTEYEQYF
CDR3 length: 14; clone size: -; V gene: TRBV6-1; D gene: TRBD2; J gene: TRBJ2-7; CDR3 DNA: TGTGCCAGCAGTGGCACCGGGACTAGCGGCGAGCAGTACTTC; CDR3 protein: CASSGTGTSGEQYF
CDR3 length: 14; clone size: -; V gene: TRBV6-5; D gene: -; J gene: TRBJ1-5; CDR3 DNA: TGTGCCAGCCATAGCGGTTATAGCAATCAGCCCCAGCATTTT; CDR3 protein: CASHSGYSNQPQHF
CDR3 length: 19; clone size: -; V gene: TRBV2; D gene: TRBD2; J gene: TRBJ2-3; CDR3 DNA: TGTGCCAGCATCGGACTGCGGGTTCGGCGAGCGGGAGCTTTAGATACGCAGTATTTT; CDR3 protein: CASIGLRVRRAGALDTQYF
CDR3 length: 13; clone size: -; V gene: TRBV12-3/TRBV12-4; D gene: -; J gene: TRBJ2-7; CDR3 DNA: TGTGCCAGCAGTCAATTGGGACTCTACGAGCAGTACTTC; CDR3 protein: CASSQLGLYEQYF
CDR3 length: 15; clone size: once; V gene: TRBV30; D gene: -; J gene: TRBJ1-3; CDR3 DNA: TGTGCCTGGAGTTCTACAGGGAGTCCGGGAAACACCATATATTTT; CDR3 protein: CAWSSTGSPGNTIYF
CDR3 length: 10; clone size: -; V gene: TRBV28; D gene: -; J gene: TRBJ1-3; CDR3 DNA: TGTGCCAGCTTCCAAAACACCATATATTTT; CDR3 protein: CASFQNTIYF
CDR3 length: 15; clone size: -; V gene: TRBV6-5; D gene: TRBD2; J gene: TRBJ2-1; CDR3 DNA: TGTGCCAGCAGTATTGAGGGACTAGCGTCGGTTGAGCAGTTCTTC; CDR3 protein: CASSIEGLASVEQFF
CDR3 length: 17; clone size: -; V gene: TRBV28; D gene: -; J gene: TRBJ1-6; CDR3 DNA: TGTGCCAGCAGTGGGGATCCGGGCAGCTTCCGGGGGGGGACCCTCCACTTT; CDR3 protein: CASSGDPGSFRGGTLHF
CDR3 length: 17; clone size: -; V gene: TRBV7-2; D gene: TRBD2; J gene: TRBJ2-7; CDR3 DNA: TGTGCCAGCAGCTTTCGCCTACTAGCGGGAGGTGAGAACGAGCAGTACTTC; CDR3 protein: CASSFRLLAGGENEQYF
CDR3 length: 14; clone size: -; V gene: TRBV2; D gene: -; J gene: TRBJ2-2; CDR3 DNA: TGTGCCAGCAGTTTCTTACACCACACCGGGGAGCTGTTTTTT; CDR3 protein: CASSFLHHTGELFF
CDR3 length: 12; clone size: once; V gene: TRBV25-1; D gene: -; J gene: TRBJ1-1; CDR3 DNA: TGTGCCAGCAGTGGCGTAAGCGGTGAAGCTTTCTTT; CDR3 protein: CASSGVSGEAFF
CDR3 length: 13; clone size: -; V gene: TRBV19; D gene: -; J gene: TRBJ1-5; CDR3 DNA: TGTGCCAGTAGTATCCGGGGTGGGCAGCCCCAGCATTTT; CDR3 protein: CASSIRGGQPQHF
CDR3 length: 13; clone size: once; V gene: TRBV6-5; D gene: TRBD1; J gene: TRBJ2-2; CDR3 DNA: TGTGCCAGCAGCTGGACAGGGACCGGGGAGCTGTTTTTT; CDR3 protein: CASSWTGTGELFF
CDR3 length: 12; clone size: -; V gene: TRBV28; D gene: -; J gene: TRBJ1-6; CDR3 DNA: TGTGCCAGCAGTTTACCCCTATCCACCCTCCACTTT; CDR3 protein: CASSLPLSTLHF
CDR3 length: 17; clone size: -; V gene: TRBV27; D gene: TRBD1; J gene: TRBJ1-2; CDR3 DNA: TGTGCCAGCAGTTTAACTACGACAGGGAAGACGAATTTTGGCTACACCTTC; CDR3 protein: CASSLTTTGKTNFGYTF